The clone carrying this TCR beta chain was found once. These data belong to a study of shared clonotypes between healthy human individuals. V was shortened by 1 base and J by 7 bases, with 4 bases between the two germline ends. Germline CDR1 reads MGHRA; CDR2 reads YSYEKL. The CDR3 extends over 11 amino acids. Using immunoSEQ multiplex PCR, the repertoire was profiled, and TCRdb retains in-frame clones only, with some absent. The sample lists about 980,000 clones, 76% occurring once. The sequenced sample consisted of memory CD4+ T cells sorted from blood. The subset: CD45RA-negative fraction. The sequence was collected from a man between 18 and 35 years old in good health. The J gene is TRBJ2-5, the V gene TRBV4-1; D gene uncertain. The CDR3 nucleotides read TGCGCCAGCAGCCAAGCGGGGACCCAGTACTTC. Encoded protein: CASSQAGTQYF.